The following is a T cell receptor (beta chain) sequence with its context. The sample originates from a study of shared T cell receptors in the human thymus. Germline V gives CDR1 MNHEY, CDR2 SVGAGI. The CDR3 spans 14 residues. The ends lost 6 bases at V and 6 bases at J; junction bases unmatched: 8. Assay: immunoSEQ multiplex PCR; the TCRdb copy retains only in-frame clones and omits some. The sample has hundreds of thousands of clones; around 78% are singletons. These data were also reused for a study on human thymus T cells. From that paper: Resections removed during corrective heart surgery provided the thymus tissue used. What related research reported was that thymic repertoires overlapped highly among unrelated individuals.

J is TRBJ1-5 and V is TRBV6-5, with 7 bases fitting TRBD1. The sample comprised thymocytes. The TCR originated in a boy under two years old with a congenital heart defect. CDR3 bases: TGTGCCAGCAGCCCCCTTGCAGGGGGTCAGCCCCAGCATTTT. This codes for CASSPLAGGQPQHF.